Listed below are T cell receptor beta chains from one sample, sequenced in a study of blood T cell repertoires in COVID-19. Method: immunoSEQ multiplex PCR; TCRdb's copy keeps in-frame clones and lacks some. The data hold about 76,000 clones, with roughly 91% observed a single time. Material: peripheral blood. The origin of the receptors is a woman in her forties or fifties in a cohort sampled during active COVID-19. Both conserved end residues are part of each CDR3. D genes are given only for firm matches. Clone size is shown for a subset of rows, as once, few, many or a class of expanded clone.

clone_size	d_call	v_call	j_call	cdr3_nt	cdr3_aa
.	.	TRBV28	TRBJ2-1	TGTGCCAGCAGACCTGGGGGGACCGGGTACAATGAGCAGTTCTTC	CASRPGGTGYNEQFF
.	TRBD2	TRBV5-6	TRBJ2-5	TGTGCCAGCAGCCAGACCCTGGGAGGGCGCGAGACCCAGTACTTC	CASSQTLGGRETQYF
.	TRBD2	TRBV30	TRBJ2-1	TGTGCCTGGACCTCCGGGGGCGTGGCTAGCGGGAATGAGCAGTTCTTC	CAWTSGGVASGNEQFF
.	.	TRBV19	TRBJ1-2	TGTGCCAGTAGTATCAAGAAGGGGATGAACTATGGCTACACCTTC	CASSIKKGMNYGYTF
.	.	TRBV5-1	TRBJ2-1	TGCGCCAGCAGCTTGTGGCCAGGGGAGAATGAGCAGTTCTTC	CASSLWPGENEQFF
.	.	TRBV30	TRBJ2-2	TGTGCCTGGAGTGTCGGCAGGTCGGGAACCGGGGAGCTGTTTTTT	CAWSVGRSGTGELFF
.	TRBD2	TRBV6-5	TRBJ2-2	TGTGCCAGTGCCCGGGACTATCCCCTTCAAGGGGAGCTGTTTTTT	CASARDYPLQGELFF
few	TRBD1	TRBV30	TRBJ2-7	TGTGCCTGGAGTGTAGAGGACAGGCACGAGCAGTACTTC	CAWSVEDRHEQYF
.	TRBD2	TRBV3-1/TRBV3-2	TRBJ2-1	TGTGCCAGCAGCCAAGCGGACGGGAGGGATGAGCAGTTCTTC	CASSQADGRDEQFF
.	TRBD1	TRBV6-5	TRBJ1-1	TGTGCCAGCAGTTACCCGGGACAGGGGAACACTGAAGCTTTCTTT	CASSYPGQGNTEAFF
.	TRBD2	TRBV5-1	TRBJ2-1	TGCGCCAGCAGCCTCTCACTAGCGGGAGAAAATGAGCAGTTCTTC	CASSLSLAGENEQFF
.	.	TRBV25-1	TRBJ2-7	TGTGCCAGCAGTGAGGGCTCAGGGTCCGGCGAGCAGTACTTC	CASSEGSGSGEQYF
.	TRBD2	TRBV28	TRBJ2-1	TGTGCCAGCGGTTTCCCGGGACTACACAATGAGCAGTTCTTC	CASGFPGLHNEQFF
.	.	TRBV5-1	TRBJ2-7	TGCGCCAGCAGCTTGTCCAGGGGTGGCTACGAGCAGTACTTC	CASSLSRGGYEQYF
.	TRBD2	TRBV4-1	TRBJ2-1	TGCGCCAGCAGCCAAGTAGCGGGAGGGCTCAATGAGCAGTTCTTC	CASSQVAGGLNEQFF
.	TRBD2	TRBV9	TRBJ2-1	TGTGCCAGCAGCGTAGGAGGGAGCGGGAGGACAAATGAGCAGTTCTTC	CASSVGGSGRTNEQFF
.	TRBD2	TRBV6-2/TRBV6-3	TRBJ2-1	TGTGCCAGCACCCCCGGGAGGGCCGGGGGGCAGTTCTTC	CASTPGRAGGQFF